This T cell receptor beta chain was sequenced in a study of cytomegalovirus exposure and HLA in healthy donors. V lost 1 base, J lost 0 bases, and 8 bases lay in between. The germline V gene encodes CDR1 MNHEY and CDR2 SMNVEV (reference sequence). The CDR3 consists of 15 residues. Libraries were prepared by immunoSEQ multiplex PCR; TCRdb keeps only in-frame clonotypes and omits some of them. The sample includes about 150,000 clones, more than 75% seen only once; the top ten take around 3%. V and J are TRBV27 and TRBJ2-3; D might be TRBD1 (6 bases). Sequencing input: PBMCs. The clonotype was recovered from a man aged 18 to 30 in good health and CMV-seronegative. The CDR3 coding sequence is TGTGCCAGCAGTTTATGGGGGCCTAGCACAGATACGCAGTATTTT. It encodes CASSLWGPSTDTQYF.